These 5 T cell receptor beta chains share one sample of origin, sequenced in a study of T cells in women clearing cervical HPV infection. The data were produced by immunoSEQ multiplex PCR, yet TCRdb's version contains in-frame clones alone and is incomplete. The sample's table shows about 19,000 clones. Sequencing input: blood buffy coat. Source of these receptors: a woman between 18 and 70 years old with a cervical HPV16 infection that either progressed to CIN3+ or cleared (not recorded which).

Turning to this clone: From the germline J gene comes the end of the CDR3, since the read stops 3 residues before it. The chain combines TRBV19 with TRBJ1-1; D might be TRBD1 (6 bases). From germline, CDR1 is LNHDA and CDR2 SQIVND (reference sequence). CDR3 length equals 15 residues. CDR3 region: CASSIRLGTLGGAFF. The DNA read from the CDR3 is TGTGCCAGTAGTATCCGGCTCGGGACACTCGGAGGA.

Remarks on this clone: The read comes to an end 3 residues before the CDR3 does, leaving the germline J gene to fill in the end. The V and J genes are TRBV5-1 and TRBJ2-1, with 11 bases that match TRBD2. There are 16 residues in the CDR3. V shed 4 bases, J shed 4 bases, and the junction held 7 bases outside the gene matches. Germline values: CDR1 SGHRS, CDR2 YFSETQ. CDR3 bases read: TGCGCCAGCAGCGTCGGGACTAGCGGACCGTACAATGAG. Protein product: CASSVGTSGPYNE. The entire CDR3 sequence reads CASSVGTSGPYNEQFF.

Concerning this clone: Sequence at one end of the junction differs from germline and may be a read error. Coverage ceases 3 residues before the CDR3 finishes, and the germline J gene fills in the end. V usage is TRBV5-4 and J usage is TRBJ2-3; 15 bases match TRBD2. This CDR3 has 16 residues. Germline CDR1 reads SGHNT; CDR2 reads YYREEE (reference sequence). The DNA read from the CDR3 is TGTACCAGCAGCTTGGGAGGACTAGCGGGGGGGGATACG. Protein product: CTSSLGGLAGGDT. The complete CDR3 reads CTSSLGGLAGGDTQYF.

In the case of this clone: The sequence runs out 3 residues before the end of the CDR3; the remainder is reconstructed from the germline J gene. The V and J genes are TRBV2 and TRBJ1-5; 8 bases map to TRBD1. The CDR3 sequence is 15 residues long. The germline V gene encodes CDR1 SNHLY and CDR2 FYNNEI. Trimming at V came to 6 bases and at J to 3 bases, leaving 7 bases not matched to a gene. Incomplete CDR3 DNA: TGTGCCAGCAGGAAACAGGGGGTCAACAATCAGCCC. Translated, it gives CASRKQGVNNQP. The full CDR3 sequence reads CASRKQGVNNQPQHF.

Remarks on this clone: The CDR3 end falls 3 residues outside the read, so it is completed with the germline J gene. The chain has TRBV20-1 and TRBJ2-5; TRBD1 agrees at 11 bases. Germline loops: CDR1 DFQATT, CDR2 SNEGSKA (reference sequence). Losses at the gene ends were 5 bases for V and 5 bases for J; bases not matched to a gene: 16. CDR3 length equals 17 residues. The CDR3 region is CSARSADRGPRRETQYF. Partial CDR3 DNA: TGCAGTGCTCGATCGGCGGACAGGGGGCCACGGAGGGAGACC.